Shown below are 20 T cell receptor beta chains from a single sample sequenced in a study of blood T cells in healthy people across ages. A sample-barcoded 5' primer and a J-beta primer mix were used in a second PCR of roughly 7 to 11 cycles. In TCRdb, the 5' RACE reads were re-called with MiXCR into one record per CDR3 protein. Of fewer than 2,000,000 distinct CDR3 sequences listed, about 39% were seen once; the top ten hold under 25%. Material: blood. Receptor source: a human donor in good health.

With regard to this clonotype: The junction differs from germline at one of its ends, possibly a read error. This rearrangement joins TRBV7-9 to TRBJ1-3; no clear D gene. The CDR3 has 16 amino acids. CDR1 SEHNR and CDR2 FQNEAQ come from the germline V gene (reference sequence). The DNA for the CDR3 is TGTGCCAGCCGCCCCCGGCTGGGGATCCCTGGGAACACCATATATTTT. Amino acids: CASRPRLGIPGNTIYF.

V usage is TRBV12-3 or TRBV12-4 and J usage is TRBJ2-7; TRBD1 matches at 8 bases. The tail of the sequence fits TRBJ2-5 better, so the J call may be wrong. This CDR3 spans 15 amino acids. This CDR3 reads CASSLLDREGETQYF. The CDR3 coding sequence is TGTGCCAGCAGCCTCCTGGACAGGGAAGGAGAGACCCAGTACTTC.

This clonotype came up many times. The CDR3 region has the DNA TGTGCCAGCAGCCGGGAGCCTCGGGAGACCCAGTACTTC. Amino acid sequence: CASSREPRETQYF. The V gene is TRBV7-2, the J gene TRBJ2-5; tentative D call: TRBD2 (6 bases). This CDR3 region has 13 residues. Trimming shortened V by 5 bases and J by 5 bases, and 12 bases separated the two germline ends. Looked up from germline, CDR1 is SGHTA and CDR2 is FQGNSA.

This chain connects TRBV9 to TRBJ2-1; D is unresolved. The CDR3 contains 12 residues. Germline V CDR1 and CDR2: SGDLS, YYNGEE. The V end was cut by 6 bases, the J end by 5 bases, with 9 bases between. DNA for the CDR3: TGTGCCAGCATGGGCAGTCACAATGAGCAGTTCTTC. Its protein is CASMGSHNEQFF.

The chain has TRBV5-1 and TRBJ2-7; 10 bases fit TRBD1. This CDR3 has 15 residues. Germline-derived CDR1 and CDR2 are SGHRS and YFSETQ. V shed 8 bases, J shed 0 bases, and the junction held 8 bases outside the gene matches. CDR3 amino acids: CASRPGTGDSYEQYF. CDR3 DNA: TGCGCCAGTCGTCCCGGGACAGGGGACTCCTACGAGCAGTACTTC.

This clonotype was observed once. The V and J genes are TRBV7-3 and TRBJ2-1, with TRBD2 identical over 8 bases. V was clipped by 4 bases and J by 8 bases; unmatched bases: 7. CDR3 length: 14 amino acids. Germline V gives CDR1 SGHTA, CDR2 FQGTGA. CDR3 nucleotide sequence: TGTGCCAGCAGCTCGACCGCGACTAGCGATGAGCAGTTCTTC. Amino acid sequence: CASSSTATSDEQFF.

V usage is TRBV9 and J usage is TRBJ2-1; 12 bases are shared with TRBD2. This CDR3 has 16 amino acids. The germline V gene has CDR1 SGDLS and CDR2 YYNGEE. V shed 4 bases and J 6 bases; nucleotides not matched to a gene: 8. For the CDR3, the DNA is TGTGCCAGCAGCTCCCGACTAGCGGGGGTGGGCAATGAGCAGTTCTTC. Translation: CASSSRLAGVGNEQFF.

This clonotype showed up just a few times. V usage is TRBV7-2 and J usage is TRBJ2-7; TRBD1 is a possible D gene (7 bases). This CDR3 has 15 amino acids. Trimming stripped 5 bases from V and 4 bases from J, with 18 bases between. Germline lookup yields CDR1 SGHTA and CDR2 FQGNSA. The CDR3 is CASSPQGRFGYEQYF. CDR3 DNA sequence: TGTGCCAGCAGCCCACAGGGGAGGTTCGGGTACGAGCAGTACTTC. The variable domain in full, completed from reference TRBV7-2 and TRBJ2-7, reads GAGVSQSPSNKVTEKGKDVELRCDPISGHTALYWYRQSLGQGLEFLIYFQGNSAPDKSGLPSDRFSAERTGGSVSTLTIQRTQQEDSAVYLCASSPQGRFGYEQYFGPGTRLTVT.

V is TRBV29-1 and J is TRBJ2-5; TRBD1 matches 9 bases. The V gene's germline CDR1 is SQVTM and CDR2 ANQGSEA. V dropped 8 bases and J dropped 4; count of bases not matched to a gene: 5. The CDR3 length is 12 residues. The CDR3 reads CSFETGGETQYF. As DNA, the CDR3 is TGCAGCTTCGAGACAGGGGGAGAGACCCAGTACTTC.

This clonotype has a handful of counts. This chain links TRBV5-1 with TRBJ2-1; 11 bases map to TRBD1. This CDR3 region has 15 residues. The germline CDR1 and CDR2 sequences are SGHRS and YFSETQ. The V gene end was trimmed by 4 bases and the J gene end by 6 bases; junction bases not matched to a gene: 6. CDR3: CASSPGTGGGNEQFF. CDR3 in DNA: TGCGCCAGCAGCCCCGGGACAGGGGGAGGCAATGAGCAGTTCTTC.

This clonotype has a handful of counts. The rearrangement uses TRBV4-1 and TRBJ2-3; 8 bases agree with TRBD2. Germline-derived CDR1 and CDR2 are MGHRA and YSYEKL. The CDR3 is 20 amino acids. With V trimmed by 1 base and J by 0 bases, 15 bases remained unmatched. CDR3 sequence (DNA): TGCGCCAGCAGCCAAGTGCCGCGGGGGGCCGTCGCCTCTAGCACAGATACGCAGTATTTT. Its protein product is CASSQVPRGAVASSTDTQYF.

CDR3 residues: CASSQGRTGGNTEAFF. The DNA for the CDR3 is TGCGCCAGCAGCCAGGGCCGGACAGGGGGAAACACTGAAGCTTTCTTT. The chain combines TRBV4-3 with TRBJ1-1; the match to TRBD1 covers 10 bases. The CDR3 sequence is 16 residues long. Unmatched junction bases numbered 6, after V lost 3 bases and J lost 2 bases. The germline gives CDR1 LGHNA, CDR2 YSLEER.

This chain joins TRBV20-1 and TRBJ1-2; D is possibly TRBD1 (5 bases). V lost 4 bases to trimming and J lost 4 bases, with 19 bases between them. There are 15 residues in the CDR3. Per germline, CDR1 DFQATT and CDR2 SNEGSKA (reference sequence). The CDR3: CSATPWQGNFYGYTF. The DNA for the CDR3 is TGCAGTGCTACCCCCTGGCAGGGCAATTTCTATGGCTACACCTTC.

In this sample, this clonotype turned up many times. This chain joins TRBV18 and TRBJ2-1; D is unclear. The V and J ends lost 3 bases and 9 bases respectively, with 6 bases between them. Germline CDR1 KGHSH, CDR2 LQKENI. The CDR3 contains 11 residues. The CDR3 coding sequence is TGTGCCAGCTCACCCATGCCTGAGCAGTTCTTC. Translated, it gives CASSPMPEQFF.

V gene TRBV4-3 combines with J gene TRBJ2-1; 9 nucleotides agree with TRBD2. CDR1 and CDR2 from the germline V gene are LGHNA and YSLEER. Germline trimming cut 7 bases from V and 9 bases from J; bases unmatched to any gene: 16. CDR3 length equals 16 residues. CDR3 coding DNA: TGCGCCAGCACAAAAGATTGGCGGGGGGGCCACCGTGAGCAGTTCTTC. This sequence encodes CASTKDWRGGHREQFF.

The chain joins TRBV7-9 to TRBJ2-5; D may be TRBD1 (6 bases). The CDR3 totals 14 residues. Germline lookup yields CDR1 SEHNR and CDR2 FQNEAQ (reference sequence). V was trimmed by 5 bases and J by 0 bases, leaving 10 bases between them. For the CDR3, the DNA is TGTGCCAGCAGCGAACAGGGAAACCAAGAGACCCAGTACTTC. Translating it yields CASSEQGNQETQYF.

V usage is TRBV7-2 and J usage is TRBJ2-7, with D maybe TRBD1 (5 bases). Germline V CDR1 and CDR2: SGHTA, FQGNSA. V was clipped by 3 bases and J by 6 bases, with 12 bases between them. The CDR3 runs to 13 residues. CDR3 protein: CASSLSREGEQYF. In nucleotides, the CDR3 is TGTGCCAGCAGCTTGTCCAGGGAAGGCGAGCAGTACTTC.

The rearrangement links TRBV3-1 to TRBJ2-5; the D is unclear. The CDR3 contains 12 residues. CDR1 is LGHDT, CDR2 YNNKEL, per germline (reference sequence). The V and J ends lost 1 base and 11 bases respectively, with 11 bases between them. DNA of the CDR3: TGTGCCAGCAGCCAAGGGGATCGTGAGCAGTACTTC. Residues: CASSQGDREQYF.

V gene TRBV21-1 combines with J gene TRBJ2-3; the D segment call TRBD1 is taken from the table without a DNA check. TRBV21-1 is a known pseudogene. The CDR3 has 14 residues. DNA for the CDR3: TGTGCCAGCATAGATGCCATAGGGCAGGGGACGCAGTATTTT. The encoded protein is CASIDAIGQGTQYF.

V usage is TRBV6-2 or TRBV6-3 and J usage is TRBJ1-3, with 7 bases fitting TRBD1. The CDR3 is made up of 16 amino acids. Germline V gene data show CDR1 as MNHEY and CDR2 as SVGEGT. V dropped 4 bases and J dropped 6; count of bases not matched to a gene: 12. CDR3 sequence: CASSFPPGQLKNTIYF. DNA of the CDR3: TGTGCCAGCAGTTTCCCCCCGGGACAGCTGAAAAACACCATATATTTT.